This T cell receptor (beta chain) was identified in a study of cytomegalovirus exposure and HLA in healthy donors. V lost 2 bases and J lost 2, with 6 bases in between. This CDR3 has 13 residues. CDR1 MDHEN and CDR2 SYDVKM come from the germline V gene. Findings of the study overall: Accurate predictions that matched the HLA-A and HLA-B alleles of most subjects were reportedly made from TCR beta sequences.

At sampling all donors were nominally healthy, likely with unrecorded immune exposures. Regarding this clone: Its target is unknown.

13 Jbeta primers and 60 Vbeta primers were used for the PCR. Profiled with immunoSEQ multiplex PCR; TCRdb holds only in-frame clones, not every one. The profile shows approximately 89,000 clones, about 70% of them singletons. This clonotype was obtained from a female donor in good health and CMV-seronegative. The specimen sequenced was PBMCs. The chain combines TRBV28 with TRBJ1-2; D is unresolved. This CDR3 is CASSLGGNYGYTF. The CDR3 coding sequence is TGTGCCAGCAGTTTAGGAGGGAACTATGGCTACACCTTC.